This is a list of T cell receptor beta chains from one sample in a study of cytomegalovirus exposure and HLA in healthy donors. Sequencing used immunoSEQ multiplex PCR; TCRdb keeps in-frame clones, though not all of them. Of about 110,000 clones in the sample, around three quarters were seen once. What was sequenced was PBMCs. These receptor sequences come from a middle-aged woman in good health and CMV-seronegative. Both conserved end residues are part of each CDR3. A D gene is named only where the DNA matches it firmly. Rows give clone size only sometimes, using once, few, many, or a class for an expanded clone.

cdr3_aa	cdr3_nt	v_call	j_call	clone_size	d_call
CASSSTGDSNQPQHF	TGTGCCAGCAGCTCCACAGGGGATAGCAATCAGCCCCAGCATTTT	TRBV11-2	TRBJ1-5	-	TRBD1
CASSSISGGYEQYF	TGTGCCAGCAGCAGTATTAGCGGGGGTTACGAGCAGTACTTC	TRBV7-2	TRBJ2-7	-	TRBD2
CASSLAPTGTSGVTDTQYF	TGTGCCAGCAGCTTAGCTCCGACAGGGACTAGCGGAGTCACAGATACGCAGTATTTT	TRBV7-2	TRBJ2-3	-	TRBD2
CASSAGQFMNTEAFF	TGTGCCAGCAGCGCAGGACAGTTCATGAACACTGAAGCTTTCTTT	TRBV9	TRBJ1-1	-	-
CASSYRGGSQTQYF	TGTGCCAGCAGTTACAGGGGTGGCAGCCAGACCCAGTACTTC	TRBV6-6	TRBJ2-5	-	-
CASSSTGTTASYEQYF	TGTGCCAGCAGTTCCACCGGGACTACCGCCTCCTACGAGCAGTACTTC	TRBV28	TRBJ2-7	once	TRBD2
CASSPRTGKNEKLFF	TGTGCCAGCTCACCTCGGACAGGGAAAAATGAAAAACTGTTTTTT	TRBV18	TRBJ1-4	-	TRBD1
CASYSGTSPYEQYF	TGTGCCAGCTACTCCGGGACTAGTCCCTACGAGCAGTACTTC	TRBV28	TRBJ2-7	-	TRBD2
CASSVGSPTGGGEETQYF	TGTGCCAGCAGCGTAGGTTCACCAACTGGCGGGGGGGAAGAGACCCAGTACTTC	TRBV9	TRBJ2-5	-	TRBD2
CASSLQAASTDTQYF	TGCGCCAGCAGCTTGCAGGCAGCTAGCACAGATACGCAGTATTTT	TRBV5-1	TRBJ2-3	-	-
CASKPLGTGGNEQYF	TGTGCCAGTAAACCCCTGGGGACAGGCGGGAACGAGCAGTACTTC	TRBV19	TRBJ2-7	-	TRBD1
CASSPIDRGNNSPLHF	TGCGCCAGCAGCCCAATCGACAGGGGCAATAATTCACCCCTCCACTTT	TRBV5-1	TRBJ1-6	few	TRBD1
CASSQDLNQGASGYTF	TGCGCCAGCAGCCAAGACCTAAACCAGGGGGCGTCTGGCTACACCTTC	TRBV4-3	TRBJ1-2	once	TRBD1
CASSLAGDNEQFF	TGTGCCAGCAGCTTAGCGGGAGACAATGAGCAGTTCTTC	TRBV7-9	TRBJ2-1	-	-
CASSLVGFNEKLFF	TGTGCCAGCAGTCTCGTCGGGTTTAATGAAAAACTGTTTTTT	TRBV28	TRBJ1-4	-	-
CASSFPTDRGNTGELFF	TGTGCCAGCAGCTTCCCCACCGACAGGGGAAACACCGGGGAGCTGTTTTTT	TRBV11-2	TRBJ2-2	-	TRBD1
CASRGGAYDEQYF	TGCGCCAGCAGGGGGGGGGCTTATGACGAGCAGTACTTC	TRBV5-1	TRBJ2-7	-	-
CAWADRIAEAFF	TGTGCCTGGGCCGACAGGATAGCTGAAGCTTTCTTT	TRBV30	TRBJ1-1	-	-
CASSQDQAGRYGYTF	TGCGCCAGCAGCCAAGATCAGGCAGGGCGGTATGGCTACACCTTC	TRBV4-3	TRBJ1-2	-	-
CASSHGTGSSYEQYF	TGCGCCAGCAGCCACGGGACAGGGAGCTCCTACGAGCAGTACTTC	TRBV4-1	TRBJ2-7	few	TRBD1
CASSDGRGDEKLFF	TGTGCCAGCAGTGACGGCAGGGGAGACGAAAAACTGTTTTTT	TRBV2	TRBJ1-4	-	-
CASSLDSNTGELFF	TGTGCCAGCTCACTCGACAGTAACACCGGGGAGCTGTTTTTT	TRBV18	TRBJ2-2	-	-
CAIRDNYEQYF	TGTGCCATCCGGGACAACTACGAGCAGTACTTC	TRBV7-2	TRBJ2-7	-	-
CASSSPGQFEQYF	TGTGCCAGCAGCTCCCCGGGACAGTTCGAGCAGTACTTC	TRBV7-2	TRBJ2-7	-	TRBD1
CASSARSGTGGSGANVLTF	TGTGCCAGCAGCGCGAGGTCCGGGACAGGGGGTTCTGGGGCCAACGTCCTGACTTTC	TRBV5-5	TRBJ2-6	-	TRBD1
CASHRGADQPQHF	TGTGCCAGTCACAGGGGGGCGGATCAGCCCCAGCATTTT	TRBV6-1	TRBJ1-5	-	TRBD1
CASSFNSNQPQHF	TGTGCCAGCAGCTTTAATAGCAATCAGCCCCAGCATTTT	TRBV11-2	TRBJ1-5	-	-